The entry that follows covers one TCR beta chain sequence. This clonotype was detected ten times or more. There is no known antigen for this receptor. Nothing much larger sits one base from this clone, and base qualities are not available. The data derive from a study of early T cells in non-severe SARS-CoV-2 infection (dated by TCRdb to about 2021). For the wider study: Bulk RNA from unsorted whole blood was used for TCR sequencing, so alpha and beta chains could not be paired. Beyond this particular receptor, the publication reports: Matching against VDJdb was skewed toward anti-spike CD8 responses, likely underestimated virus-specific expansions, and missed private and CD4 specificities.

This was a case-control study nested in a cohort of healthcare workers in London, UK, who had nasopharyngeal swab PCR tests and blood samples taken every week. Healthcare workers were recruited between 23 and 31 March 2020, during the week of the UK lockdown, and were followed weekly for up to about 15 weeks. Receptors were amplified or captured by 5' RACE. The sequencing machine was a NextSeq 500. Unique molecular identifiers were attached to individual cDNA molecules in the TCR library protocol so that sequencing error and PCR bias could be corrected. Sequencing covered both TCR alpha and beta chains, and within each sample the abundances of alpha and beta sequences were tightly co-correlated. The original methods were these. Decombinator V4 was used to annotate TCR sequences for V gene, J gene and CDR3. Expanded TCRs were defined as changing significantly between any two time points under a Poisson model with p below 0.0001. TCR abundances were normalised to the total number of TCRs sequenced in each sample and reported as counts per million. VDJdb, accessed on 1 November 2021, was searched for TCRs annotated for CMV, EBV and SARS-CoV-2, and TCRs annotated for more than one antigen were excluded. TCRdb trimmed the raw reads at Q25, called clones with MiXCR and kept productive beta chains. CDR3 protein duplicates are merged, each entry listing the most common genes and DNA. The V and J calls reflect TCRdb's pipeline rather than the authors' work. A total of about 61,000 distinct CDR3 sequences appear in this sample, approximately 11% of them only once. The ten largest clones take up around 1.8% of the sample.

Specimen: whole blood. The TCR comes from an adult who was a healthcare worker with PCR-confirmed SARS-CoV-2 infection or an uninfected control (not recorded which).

The CDR3 corresponds to CASRQLLGGGETQYF. The bases are TGTGCCAGCAGACAGCTCCTAGGTGGAGGTGAGACCCAGTACTTC. The chain couples TRBV27 to TRBJ2-5; tentative D gene TRBD2, with 5 bases matching. Trimming takes 6 bases from V and 5 bases from J, and the germline ends sit 19 bases apart. For CDR1 and CDR2, the germline V gene (reference sequence) lists MNHEY and SMNVEV. From its cysteine to its phenylalanine, the CDR3 spans 15 amino acids. Of all the DNA, just the CDR3 is kept, 45 bases in frame from base 1.